This entry describes one T cell receptor (beta chain). This sample stems from a study of cytomegalovirus exposure and HLA in healthy donors. The PCR had 60 Vbeta and 13 Jbeta primers. The assay was immunoSEQ multiplex PCR, and TCRdb's table has in-frame clones only and misses some. Here the sample spans 140,000 to 150,000 clones, 65% to 85% being singletons. In germline, CDR1 is KGHSH, CDR2 LQKENI. This CDR3 has 15 residues. V dropped 2 bases and J dropped 0 bases, with 10 bases sitting between them. The specimen sequenced was PBMCs. The sequence came from a male donor in good health and CMV-seronegative. J is TRBJ1-1 and V is TRBV18; D unclear. CDR3: CASSPSSGMNTEAFF. CDR3 DNA: TGTGCCAGCTCACCATCGTCAGGAATGAACACTGAAGCTTTCTTT.